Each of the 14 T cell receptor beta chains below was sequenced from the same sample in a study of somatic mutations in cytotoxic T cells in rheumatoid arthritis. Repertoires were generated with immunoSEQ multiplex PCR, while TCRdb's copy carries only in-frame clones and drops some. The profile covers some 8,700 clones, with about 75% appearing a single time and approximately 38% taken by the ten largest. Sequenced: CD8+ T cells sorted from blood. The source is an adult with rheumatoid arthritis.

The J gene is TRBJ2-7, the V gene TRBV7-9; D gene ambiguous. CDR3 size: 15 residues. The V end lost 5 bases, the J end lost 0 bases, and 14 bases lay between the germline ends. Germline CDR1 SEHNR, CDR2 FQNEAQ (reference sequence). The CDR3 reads CASSGEDQSSYEQYF. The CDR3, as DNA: TGTGCCAGCAGCGGTGAGGACCAGAGCTCCTACGAGCAGTACTTC.

The CDR3 sequence: CASSHDRGEAFF. The CDR3, as DNA: TGTGCCAGCAGCCATGACAGGGGTGAAGCTTTCTTT. The rearrangement uses TRBV28 and TRBJ1-1, with 8 nucleotides matching TRBD1. V lost 6 bases and J lost 7; bases outside the gene matches: 4. CDR3 length: 12 residues. The germline gives CDR1 MDHEN, CDR2 SYDVKM.

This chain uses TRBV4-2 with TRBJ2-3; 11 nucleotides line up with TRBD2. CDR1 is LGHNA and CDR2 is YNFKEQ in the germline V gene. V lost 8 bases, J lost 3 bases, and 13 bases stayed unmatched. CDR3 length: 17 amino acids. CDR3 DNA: TGTGCCAGCCATCCCGTGGCTAGCGGGAGGTTGACAGATACGCAGTATTTT. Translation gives CASHPVASGRLTDTQYF.

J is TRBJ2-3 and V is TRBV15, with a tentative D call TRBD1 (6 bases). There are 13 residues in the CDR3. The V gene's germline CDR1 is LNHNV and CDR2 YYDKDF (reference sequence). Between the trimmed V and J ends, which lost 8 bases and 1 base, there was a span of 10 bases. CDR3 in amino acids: CATRAGGTDTQYF. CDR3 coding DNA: TGTGCCACCCGGGCAGGGGGCACAGATACGCAGTATTTT.

This chain's CDR3 is CASSYSWDREKLFF. In nucleotides, the CDR3 is TGTGCCAGCAGTTACTCCTGGGACAGGGAAAAACTGTTTTTT. This chain links TRBV6-5 with TRBJ1-4; 8 positions match TRBD1. Trimming at V came to 0 bases and at J to 8 bases, leaving 2 bases not matched to a gene. Germline V gives CDR1 MNHEY, CDR2 SVGAGI. The CDR3 totals 14 residues.

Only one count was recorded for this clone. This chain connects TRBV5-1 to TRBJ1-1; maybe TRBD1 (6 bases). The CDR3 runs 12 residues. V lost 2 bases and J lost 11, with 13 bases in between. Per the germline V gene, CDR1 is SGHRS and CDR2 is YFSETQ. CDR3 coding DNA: TGCGCCAGCAGCTTCGGGGGCCCGGTCGCTTTCTTT. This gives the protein CASSFGGPVAFF.

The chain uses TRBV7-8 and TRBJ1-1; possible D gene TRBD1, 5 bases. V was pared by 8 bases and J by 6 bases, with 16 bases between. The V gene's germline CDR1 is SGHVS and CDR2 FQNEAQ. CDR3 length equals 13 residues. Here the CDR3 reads CASRGRGGPEAFF. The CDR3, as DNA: TGTGCCAGCCGGGGTCGGGGGGGACCTGAAGCTTTCTTT.

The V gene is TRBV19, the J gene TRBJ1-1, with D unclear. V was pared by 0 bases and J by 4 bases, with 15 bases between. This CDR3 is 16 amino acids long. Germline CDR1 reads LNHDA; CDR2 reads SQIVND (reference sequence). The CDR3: CASSIDPSAGRTEAFF. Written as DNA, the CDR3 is TGTGCCAGTAGTATAGACCCCAGCGCTGGACGCACTGAAGCTTTCTTT.

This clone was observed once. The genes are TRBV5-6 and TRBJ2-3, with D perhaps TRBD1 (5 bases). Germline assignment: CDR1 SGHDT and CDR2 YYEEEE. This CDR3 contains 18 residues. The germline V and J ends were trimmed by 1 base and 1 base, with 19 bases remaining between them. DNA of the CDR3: TGTGCCAGCAGCTTGCCCCTCAGGGCTGCCCGGGGCACAGATACGCAGTATTTT. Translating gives CASSLPLRAARGTDTQYF.

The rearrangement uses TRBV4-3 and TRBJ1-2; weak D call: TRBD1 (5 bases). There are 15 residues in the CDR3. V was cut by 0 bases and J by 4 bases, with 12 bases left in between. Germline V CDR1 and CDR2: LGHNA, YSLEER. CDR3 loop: CASSQETRGVYGYTF. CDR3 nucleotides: TGCGCCAGCAGCCAAGAGACACGGGGGGTCTATGGCTACACCTTC.

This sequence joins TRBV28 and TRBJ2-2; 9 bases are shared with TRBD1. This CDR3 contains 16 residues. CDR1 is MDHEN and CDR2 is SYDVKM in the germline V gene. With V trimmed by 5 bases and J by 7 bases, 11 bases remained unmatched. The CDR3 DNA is TGTGCCAGCAGTGTGTCCGGGACAGGGAATATCGGGGAGCTGTTTTTT. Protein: CASSVSGTGNIGELFF.

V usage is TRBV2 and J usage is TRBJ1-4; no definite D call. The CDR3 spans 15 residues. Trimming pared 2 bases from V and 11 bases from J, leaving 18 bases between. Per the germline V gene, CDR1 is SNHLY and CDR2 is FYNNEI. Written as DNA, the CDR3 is TGTGCCAGCAGTGAACAAGGACGGAGAAACGAGAAACTGTTTTTT. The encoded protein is CASSEQGRRNEKLFF.

CDR3 loop: CASSLPGGGNEQFF. The CDR3 DNA reads TGTGCCAGCAGTTTACCGGGTGGGGGCAATGAGCAGTTCTTC. The rearrangement joins TRBV27 to TRBJ2-1; D tentatively fits TRBD1 or TRBD2 (5 bases each). This CDR3 has 14 residues. Trimming pared 2 bases from V and 6 bases from J, leaving 11 bases between. Germline V gene data show CDR1 as MNHEY and CDR2 as SMNVEV (reference sequence).

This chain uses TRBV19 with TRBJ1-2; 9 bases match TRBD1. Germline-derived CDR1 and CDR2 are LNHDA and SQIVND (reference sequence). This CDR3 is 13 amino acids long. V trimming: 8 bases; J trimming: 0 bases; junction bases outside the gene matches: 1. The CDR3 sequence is CASRDRANYGYTF. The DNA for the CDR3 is TGTGCCAGTCGGGACAGGGCTAACTATGGCTACACCTTC.